This T cell receptor (beta chain) was profiled in a study of blood T cell repertoires in COVID-19. Germline trimming cut 4 bases from V and 0 bases from J; bases unmatched to any gene: 13. Germline assignment: CDR1 SGHRS and CDR2 YFSETQ. The CDR3 sequence is 19 residues long. The repertoire was sequenced with immunoSEQ multiplex PCR; TCRdb's copy has only in-frame clones and lacks some. The table includes some 170,000 clones, roughly 88% detected once. Sequencing used PBMCs or T cells enriched from blood (not recorded which). This sequence joins TRBV5-1 and TRBJ2-2, with 9 nucleotides matching TRBD2. This sequence originates from a man over 45 who had recovered from COVID-19. The CDR3 protein is CASSTGRAGGVTNTGELFF. The CDR3 DNA reads TGCGCCAGCAGCACGGGGAGAGCGGGGGGCGTAACGAACACCGGGGAGCTGTTTTTT. Looking up the rest from reference TRBV5-1 and TRBJ2-2 gives the full variable domain: KAGVTQTPRYLIKTRGQQVTLSCSPISGHRSVSWYQQTPGQGLQFLFEYFSETQRNKGNFPGRFSGRQFSNSRSEMNVSTLELGDSALYLCASSTGRAGGVTNTGELFFGEGSRLTVL.